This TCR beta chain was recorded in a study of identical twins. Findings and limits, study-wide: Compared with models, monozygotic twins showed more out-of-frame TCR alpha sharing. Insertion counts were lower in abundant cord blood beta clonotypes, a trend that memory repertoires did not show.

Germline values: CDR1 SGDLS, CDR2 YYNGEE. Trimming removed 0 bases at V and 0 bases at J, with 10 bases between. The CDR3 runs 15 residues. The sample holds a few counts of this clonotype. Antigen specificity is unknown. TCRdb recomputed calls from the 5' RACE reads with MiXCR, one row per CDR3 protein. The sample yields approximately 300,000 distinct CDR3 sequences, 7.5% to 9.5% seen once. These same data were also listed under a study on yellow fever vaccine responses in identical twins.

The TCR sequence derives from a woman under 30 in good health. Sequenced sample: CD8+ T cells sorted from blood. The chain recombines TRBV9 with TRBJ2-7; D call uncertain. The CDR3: CASSVGAANSYEQYF. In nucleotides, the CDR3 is TGTGCCAGCAGCGTAGGGGCAGCAAACTCCTACGAGCAGTACTTC.